Listed here are 22 T cell receptor beta chains from one sample, sequenced in a study of cytomegalovirus exposure and HLA in healthy donors. Primers included in the PCR were 60 Vbeta and 13 Jbeta primers. Some clones are missing from TCRdb's copy, which holds only in-frame ones; the method was immunoSEQ multiplex PCR. The repertoire holds roughly 190,000 clones, with roughly 81% as singletons. Sequencing used PBMCs. The source is a woman aged 30 to 39 in good health and CMV-seropositive.

The chain links TRBV5-1 to TRBJ2-7; 7 nucleotides line up with TRBD2. CDR3 length equals 13 residues. The germline V gene encodes CDR1 SGHRS and CDR2 YFSETQ. V lost 7 bases and J lost 4; bases outside the gene matches: 8. For the CDR3, the DNA is TGCGCCAGCGGGAGGGCCATAAATTACGAGCAGTACTTC. It encodes CASGRAINYEQYF.

The rearrangement uses TRBV19 and TRBJ2-7; D is undetermined. Trimming shortened V by 5 bases and J by 4 bases, and 15 bases separated the two germline ends. Germline-derived CDR1 and CDR2 are LNHDA and SQIVND (reference sequence). This CDR3 has 14 residues. CDR3 bases: TGTGCCAGTAGTCCTACTACGATTCAATACGAGCAGTACTTC. Translation gives CASSPTTIQYEQYF.

CDR3 in amino acids: CASGRLAGVAGELFF. The CDR3 nucleotides read TGTGCCAGCGGGAGACTAGCGGGAGTCGCCGGGGAGCTGTTTTTT. This chain joins TRBV2 and TRBJ2-2; 12 positions match TRBD2. Germline-derived CDR1 and CDR2 are SNHLY and FYNNEI. The CDR3 is 15 amino acids. After removal of 8 bases from V and 6 bases from J, the junction contained 7 bases not matched to a gene. The full variable domain, completed using reference TRBV2 and TRBJ2-2, is EPEVTQTPSHQVTQMGQEVILRCVPISNHLYFYWYRQILGQKVEFLVSFYNNEISEKSEIFDDQFSVERPDGSNFTLKIRSTKLEDSAMYFCASGRLAGVAGELFFGEGSRLTVL.

This CDR3 reads CSVAAGQVNNEQFF. The DNA for the CDR3 is TGCAGCGTTGCCGCGGGACAGGTTAACAATGAGCAGTTCTTC. The genes are TRBV29-1 and TRBJ2-1; 8 bases match TRBD1. After removal of 4 bases from V and 5 bases from J, the junction contained 7 bases not matched to a gene. This CDR3 spans 14 amino acids. Germline-derived CDR1 and CDR2 are SQVTM and ANQGSEA.

V gene TRBV19 combines with J gene TRBJ1-3, with TRBD1 identical over 7 bases. The CDR3 is 17 residues long. CDR1 and CDR2 from the germline V gene are LNHDA and SQIVND (reference sequence). The J segment lost 3 bases and the V segment lost 5 bases, leaving 13 bases of the junction unmatched. CDR3 region: CASSLRLDRVSGNTIYF. The CDR3 nucleotides read TGTGCCAGTAGTCTTCGACTAGACAGGGTCAGTGGAAACACCATATATTTT.

V gene TRBV11-2 combines with J gene TRBJ2-1, with a tentative D call TRBD1 (5 bases). CDR3 length equals 15 residues. Germline CDR1 SGHAT, CDR2 FQNNGV. Trimming cost V 6 bases and J 0 bases, with 12 bases left between them. The DNA of the CDR3 is TGTGCCAGCAGAGACAGATCCAGCTCCTACAATGAGCAGTTCTTC. Translation gives CASRDRSSSYNEQFF.

In this sample, this clone turned up once. The chain joins TRBV5-1 to TRBJ2-1; the D gene is possibly TRBD2 (5 bases). Trimming took 2 bases from V and 4 from J, leaving 13 bases between them. This CDR3 is built from 15 residues. CDR1 and CDR2 (germline): SGHRS, YFSETQ. This CDR3 is CASSLGLAGYNEQFF. The CDR3 region has the DNA TGCGCCAGCAGCTTAGGGCTGGCGGGTTACAATGAGCAGTTCTTC.

This clone was observed a single time. The genes are TRBV19 and TRBJ2-7, with D possibly being TRBD1 (7 bases). Germline V CDR1 and CDR2: LNHDA, SQIVND (reference sequence). Trimming removed 8 bases at V and 3 bases at J, with 14 bases between. This CDR3 has 13 residues. This CDR3 is CASSPRGVYEQYF. CDR3 coding DNA: TGTGCCAGTTCGCCCAGGGGGGTCTACGAGCAGTACTTC.

V gene TRBV27 combines with J gene TRBJ2-5; 13 nucleotides agree with TRBD2. The last part of the DNA fits TRBJ2-7 better; the J call may be wrong. This CDR3 comprises 16 residues. The germline CDR1 and CDR2 sequences are MNHEY and SMNVEV (reference sequence). CDR3 sequence reads: CASTSGTSGTMYEQYF. The CDR3 DNA sequence: TGTGCCAGCACCTCAGGGACTAGCGGGACTATGTACGAGCAGTACTTC.

The chain combines TRBV7-9 with TRBJ2-7, with 7 bases that match TRBD2. J gave up 6 bases and V 2 bases, and 7 bases lay outside the gene matches. This CDR3 has 14 residues. Germline V gene lookup returns CDR1 SEHNR and CDR2 FQNEAQ (reference sequence). CDR3 DNA sequence: TGTGCCAGCAGCTTATCCGGGGGGTTCGGCGAGCAGTACTTC. It translates to CASSLSGGFGEQYF.

This clone was seen only a few times. The V gene is TRBV7-9, the J gene TRBJ2-3, with 16 positions matching TRBD2. Germline V gene data show CDR1 as SEHNR and CDR2 as FQNEAQ (reference sequence). There are 16 residues in the CDR3. After removal of 5 bases from V and 4 bases from J, the junction contained 3 bases not matched to a gene. The CDR3 loop is CASSRGTSGRADTQYF. DNA for the CDR3: TGTGCCAGCAGCCGAGGGACTAGCGGGAGGGCAGATACGCAGTATTTT. Full variable domain (rest looked up from reference TRBV7-9 and TRBJ2-3): DTGVSQNPRHKITKRGQNVTFRCDPISEHNRLYWYRQTLGQGPEFLTYFQNEAQLEKSRLLSDRFSAERPKGSFSTLEIQRTEQGDSAMYLCASSRGTSGRADTQYFGPGTRLTVL.

This chain uses TRBV7-2 with TRBJ1-3, with D perhaps TRBD1 (6 bases). Trimming removed 0 bases from V and 4 bases from J, with 10 bases in between. The CDR3 consists of 15 residues. Germline V lookup: CDR1 SGHTA, CDR2 FQGNSA. CDR3 in DNA: TGTGCCAGCAGCTTAGCGGGGGCCGGAGGAAACACCATATATTTT. It codes for CASSLAGAGGNTIYF.

The chain combines TRBV7-9 with TRBJ2-1, with 9 bases matching TRBD2. This CDR3 region has 15 residues. The V segment lost 3 bases and the J segment 6 bases; nucleotides outside the gene matches: 6. Germline V CDR1 and CDR2: SEHNR, FQNEAQ (reference sequence). The CDR3, as DNA: TGTGCCAGCAGCTTCACGCTAGCGGGGATCAATGAGCAGTTCTTC. Amino acids: CASSFTLAGINEQFF.

The chain couples TRBV6-6 to TRBJ1-2; D gene ambiguous. With 1 base removed from V and 4 bases from J, the gap between germline ends came to 7 bases. Germline V gene lookup returns CDR1 MNHNY and CDR2 SVGAGI (reference sequence). The CDR3 is made up of 13 amino acids. The CDR3 sequence: CASSYYGSYGYTF. CDR3 nucleotides: TGTGCCAGCAGTTACTACGGGTCCTATGGCTACACCTTC.

CDR3 sequence: CARGTGESNQPQHF. CDR3 nucleotides: TGTGCCAGAGGGACAGGGGAAAGCAATCAGCCCCAGCATTTT. V usage is TRBV2 and J usage is TRBJ1-5, with 10 nucleotides matching TRBD1. This CDR3 contains 14 residues. V shed 9 bases, J shed 1 base, and the junction held 3 bases outside the gene matches. Germline CDR1 is SNHLY and CDR2 is FYNNEI.

The gene calls are TRBV13 and TRBJ1-4; 7 bases line up with TRBD1. The CDR3 runs to 14 residues. After removal of 2 bases from V and 4 bases from J, the junction contained 1 base not matched to a gene. Germline V CDR1 and CDR2: PRHDT, FYEKMQ (reference sequence). The CDR3 DNA reads TGTGCCAGCAGCTTAAGACAGGGTAATGAAAAACTGTTTTTT. Protein sequence: CASSLRQGNEKLFF.

This chain connects TRBV6-1 to TRBJ1-4; 9 nucleotides match TRBD1. CDR1 and CDR2 (germline): MNHNS, SASEGT. The CDR3 totals 15 residues. With V trimmed by 3 bases and J by 6 bases, 5 bases remained unmatched. Here the CDR3 DNA reads TGTGCCAGCAGTGAGTCCGGGACAGGGTATGAAAAACTGTTTTTT. Protein sequence: CASSESGTGYEKLFF.

The chain has TRBV19 and TRBJ1-1; no clear D. The CDR3 covers 14 residues. V lost 3 bases and J lost 0, with 8 bases in between. Germline CDR1 LNHDA, CDR2 SQIVND (reference sequence). DNA for the CDR3: TGTGCCAGTAGTATCCTGGGCTTGAACACTGAAGCTTTCTTT. The encoded protein is CASSILGLNTEAFF.

The rearrangement uses TRBV5-4 and TRBJ2-7; D unresolved. Between the trimmed V and J ends, which lost 4 bases and 6 bases, there was a span of 11 bases. Germline-derived CDR1 and CDR2 are SGHNT and YYREEE (reference sequence). This CDR3 comprises 12 residues. The CDR3 protein is CASSRLGSEQYF. CDR3 coding DNA: TGTGCCAGCAGCCGCCTAGGTAGCGAGCAGTACTTC.

This clone came up a few times. The CDR3 DNA is TGTGCCAGTAGTATAGGTGTTGCCGGCTACGAGCAGTACTTC. It codes for CASSIGVAGYEQYF. This rearrangement joins TRBV19 to TRBJ2-7; D is unresolved. The germline gives CDR1 LNHDA, CDR2 SQIVND (reference sequence). The CDR3 contains 14 residues. The V and J ends lost 1 base and 3 bases respectively, with 10 bases between them.

The rearrangement uses TRBV19 and TRBJ2-3; TRBD2 agrees at 7 bases. This CDR3 contains 15 residues. CDR1 LNHDA and CDR2 SQIVND come from the germline V gene (reference sequence). Trimming took 10 bases from V and 3 from J; bases not matched to a gene: 13. This CDR3 is CATTKRGVLTDTQYF. The CDR3 nucleotides are TGTGCCACTACCAAGCGGGGTGTACTGACAGATACGCAGTATTTT.

This chain joins TRBV27 and TRBJ1-5; TRBD1 is a possible D gene (5 bases). Germline V lookup: CDR1 MNHEY, CDR2 SMNVEV (reference sequence). This CDR3 comprises 13 residues. Trimming stripped 3 bases from V and 3 bases from J, with 6 bases between. The CDR3 region is CASSFRDNQPQHF. The CDR3 region has the DNA TGTGCCAGCAGTTTCAGGGACAATCAGCCCCAGCATTTT.